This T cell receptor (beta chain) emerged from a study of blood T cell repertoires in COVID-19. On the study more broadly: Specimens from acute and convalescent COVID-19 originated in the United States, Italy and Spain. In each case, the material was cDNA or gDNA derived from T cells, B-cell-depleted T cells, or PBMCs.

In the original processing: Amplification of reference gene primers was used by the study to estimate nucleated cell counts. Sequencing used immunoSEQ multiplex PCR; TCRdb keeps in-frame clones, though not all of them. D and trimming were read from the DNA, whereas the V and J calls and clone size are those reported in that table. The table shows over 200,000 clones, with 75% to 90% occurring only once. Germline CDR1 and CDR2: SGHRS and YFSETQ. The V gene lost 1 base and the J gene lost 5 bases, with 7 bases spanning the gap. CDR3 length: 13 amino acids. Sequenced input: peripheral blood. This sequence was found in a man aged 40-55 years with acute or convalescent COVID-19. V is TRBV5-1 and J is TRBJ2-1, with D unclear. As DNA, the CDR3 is TGCGCCAGCAGCTTGTCCCGGGACAATGAGCAGTTCTTC. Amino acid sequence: CASSLSRDNEQFF.